This is a list of T cell receptor beta chains from one sample in a study of patients and donors after allogeneic stem cell transplantation. TCRdb recomputed calls from the RT-PCR reads with MiXCR, one row per CDR3 protein. The sample holds roughly 880,000 distinct CDR3 sequences, approximately 19% seen once. The sequenced material came from blood, either unsorted or a sorted T cell fraction (not recorded which). These receptors were obtained from a human donor who was either an allogeneic HSCT recipient or a stem cell or donor lymphocyte infusion donor (not recorded which). It is not recorded whose cells these are; they may come from a transplant donor. Each CDR3 is given with its conserved first and last residue. A D gene is named only where the DNA matches it firmly. A clone size is listed for some rows: how often the clone was seen (once, few, many), or a class if it is expanded.

v_call,d_call,clone_size,j_call,cdr3_nt,cdr3_aa
TRBV12-3/TRBV12-4,.,many,TRBJ2-3,TGTGCCAGCCGGTATGGGGGAGGCCCCACAGATACGCAGTATTTT,CASRYGGGPTDTQYF
TRBV18,.,.,TRBJ2-3,TGTGCCAGCTCACCAGGAGGGGCCTGGGACACAGATACGCAGTATTTT,CASSPGGAWDTDTQYF
TRBV12-3/TRBV12-4,TRBD1,few,TRBJ2-2,TGTGCCAGCGGCAACCGGGACAGGGAGATCCCGGGGGAGCTGTTTTTT,CASGNRDREIPGELFF
TRBV12-3/TRBV12-4,.,few,TRBJ2-7,TGTGCCAGCAGTCCACTAGCACCGGGCTACGAGCAGTACTTC,CASSPLAPGYEQYF
TRBV20-1,.,.,TRBJ2-5,TGCAGTGCTAGAGTAACAGTTATAAGCGAGACCCAGTACTTC,CSARVTVISETQYF
TRBV20-1,.,few,TRBJ2-7,TGCAGTGCTAGATCCGACTCCTACGAGCAGTACTTC,CSARSDSYEQYF
TRBV5-8,.,.,TRBJ2-5,TGTGCCAGCAGCTTGGCCAGGAGGGCCCCACAAGAGACCCAGTACTTC,CASSLARRAPQETQYF
TRBV29-1,.,few,TRBJ2-7,TGCAGCGTTGAAGTAGGCAGGGGTTGGAACGAGCAGTACTTC,CSVEVGRGWNEQYF
TRBV25-1,.,.,TRBJ1-1,TGTGCCAGCAGTGACCAACCCGACTGGGGTGAAGCTTTCTTT,CASSDQPDWGEAFF
TRBV10-3,.,.,TRBJ2-2,TGTGCCATCATGCAGGTGACCGGGGAGCTGTTTTTT,CAIMQVTGELFF
TRBV6-6,TRBD1,.,TRBJ1-5,TGTGCCAGCACTCAGCAGGGGGGTCAGCCCCAGCATTTT,CASTQQGGQPQHF
TRBV12-3/TRBV12-4,.,few,TRBJ1-1,TGTGCCAGCAGTTTCGTTAAGGGTTCTGAAGCTTTCTTT,CASSFVKGSEAFF
TRBV19,TRBD1,.,TRBJ1-1,TGTGCCAGTCACGGACAGGGAGGCACTGAAGCTTTCTTT,CASHGQGGTEAFF
TRBV6-5,.,few,TRBJ1-1,TGTGCCAGCAGTTACTCCGGCTCGGGTATTGAAGCTTTCTTT,CASSYSGSGIEAFF
TRBV27,TRBD1,.,TRBJ2-3,TGTGCCAGCAGTCGCGGGGACAGGGTCACAGATACGCAGTATTTT,CASSRGDRVTDTQYF
TRBV11-1,TRBD1,once,TRBJ2-3,TGTGCCAGCAGCCGAGGTCGGACAGGGGAAGGTGGAACAGATACGCAGTATTTT,CASSRGRTGEGGTDTQYF
TRBV29-1,.,.,TRBJ2-7,TGCAGCGTTCCCGGGTTCTTGGACGAGCAGTACTTC,CSVPGFLDEQYF
TRBV12-3/TRBV12-4,.,few,TRBJ1-5,TGTGCCAGCACCGATAGTGGGGTAAGGCAGCCCCAGCATTTT,CASTDSGVRQPQHF
TRBV7-9,.,few,TRBJ2-7,TGTGCCAGCAGCTTAGAGGGGCAGGCTTACGAGCAGTACTTC,CASSLEGQAYEQYF
TRBV10-3,TRBD2,few,TRBJ2-3,TGTGCCATCAGTGTACGGACTAGCGGGAACACAGATACGCAGTATTTT,CAISVRTSGNTDTQYF
TRBV3-1,.,few,TRBJ2-5,TGTGCCAGCAACCCGACTAGGAGAGGAGAGACCCAGTACTTC,CASNPTRRGETQYF
TRBV19,.,.,TRBJ1-2,TGTGCCAGTAGTATGAGGCAGGGCGGCGGGGATGGCTACACCTTC,CASSMRQGGGDGYTF
TRBV2,.,.,TRBJ2-7,TGTGCCAGCAGACAGGCCACAAGCTCCTACGAGCAGTACTTC,CASRQATSSYEQYF
TRBV6-6,.,many,TRBJ1-5,TGTGCCAGCAGGGGGAACTTAAATCAGCCCCAGCATTTT,CASRGNLNQPQHF
TRBV29-1,.,few,TRBJ1-2,TGCAGCGTTGATCAGCCAGGGTACCCCTATGGCTACACCTTC,CSVDQPGYPYGYTF
TRBV6-4,.,.,TRBJ2-3,TGTGCCAGCAGTGGGGGGGGCCGAAGCACAGATACGCAGTATTTT,CASSGGGRSTDTQYF
TRBV3-1,.,few,TRBJ2-6,TGTGCCAGCAGCGATACAGGTCTTGGGGCCAACGTCCTGACTTTC,CASSDTGLGANVLTF
TRBV10-3,.,many,TRBJ2-7,TGTGCCATCAGTGTCTTGGGGACGAGCTCCTACGAGCAGTACTTC,CAISVLGTSSYEQYF
TRBV6-1,TRBD1,.,TRBJ1-5,TGTGCCAGCAGTGGAACCCGGGACAGGGGATCAACTTCGGGTCAGCCCCAGCATTTT,CASSGTRDRGSTSGQPQHF
TRBV12-3/TRBV12-4,.,.,TRBJ1-5,TGTGCCAGCAGTCAAACAGGGCAGGTTCAGCCCCAGCATTTT,CASSQTGQVQPQHF
TRBV29-1,.,few,TRBJ1-2,TGCAGCGTTGAATTCCGCTATGGCTACACCTTC,CSVEFRYGYTF
TRBV30,.,.,TRBJ1-1,TGTGCCTGGAGTACAGGGTTTGAAGCTTTCTTT,CAWSTGFEAFF
TRBV10-3,TRBD2,few,TRBJ2-1,TGTGCCATCAGCCCAACCTCTAGCGGGAGGGCTGAGCAGTTCTTC,CAISPTSSGRAEQFF
TRBV6-2/TRBV6-3,.,few,TRBJ2-7,TGTGCCAGCAGGGAGCCTCTCTCCGAGCAGTACTTC,CASREPLSEQYF
TRBV5-1,TRBD2,.,TRBJ2-2,TGCGCCAGCAGCTTGGAAGCGGGAGACACCGGGGAGCTGTTTTTT,CASSLEAGDTGELFF
TRBV12-3/TRBV12-4,TRBD2,few,TRBJ2-1,TGTGCCAGCAGTTTTGGGACTAGCGGTGAGCAGTTCTTC,CASSFGTSGEQFF
TRBV27,.,.,TRBJ2-7,TGTGCCAGCAGTTACGGGAGTTTTGAGTACTTC,CASSYGSFEYF
TRBV10-3,TRBD1,.,TRBJ2-1,TGTGCCATCAGGCTACGACAGGGAAGCGGTGAGCAGTTCTTC,CAIRLRQGSGEQFF
TRBV6-5,.,.,TRBJ2-7,TGTGCCAGCAGTTACTCGTCATCTGGCCCAGGGAAGAACGAGCAGTACTTC,CASSYSSSGPGKNEQYF
TRBV11-2,.,few,TRBJ1-2,TGTGCCAGCAGCTTAGCCTCGGACAGAGCCTATGGCTACACCTTC,CASSLASDRAYGYTF